One and the same sample provided the 11 T cell receptor beta chains below, sequenced in a study of shared clonotypes between healthy human individuals. TCRdb's copy holds only in-frame clones and misses some; the assay was immunoSEQ multiplex PCR. The sample lists hundreds of thousands of clones; roughly 70% were seen once. Sequences were obtained from memory CD4+ T cells sorted from blood. Noted subset: CD45RA-negative fraction. The source of these receptors is a woman younger than 45 in good health.

V gene TRBV5-8 combines with J gene TRBJ1-5; the D is unclear. Germline lookup yields CDR1 SGHTS and CDR2 YDEGEE. Trimming stripped 4 bases from V and 5 bases from J, with 13 bases between. This CDR3 has 14 residues. In nucleotides, the CDR3 is TGTGCCAGCAGCCCCGGAAACAACTATCAGCCCCAGCATTTT. Encoded protein: CASSPGNNYQPQHF. Full variable domain (remainder filled in from reference TRBV5-8 and TRBJ1-5): EAGVTQSPTHLIKTRGQQATLRCSPISGHTSVYWYQQALGLGLQFLLWYDEGEERNRGNFPPRFSGRQFPNYSSELNVNALELEDSALYLCASSPGNNYQPQHFGDGTRLSIL.

There are a few counts of this clone. CDR3 bases: TGTGCCTGGAGGGGAAACACTGAAGCTTTCTTT. Translated, it gives CAWRGNTEAFF. The chain combines TRBV30 with TRBJ1-1; D is undetermined. The CDR3 sequence is 11 residues long. V dropped 3 bases and J dropped 2 bases, with 4 bases sitting between them. Looked up from germline, CDR1 is GTSNPN and CDR2 is SVGIG (reference sequence).

This clone was picked up a small number of times. The chain carries TRBV11-2 and TRBJ2-1; TRBD2 matches 13 bases. Losses at the gene ends were 5 bases for V and 6 bases for J; bases not matched to a gene: 7. CDR1 is SGHAT, CDR2 FQNNGV, per germline. The CDR3 contains 16 residues. The CDR3 spells CASSPSGLAGANEQFF. The CDR3 region has the DNA TGTGCCAGCAGCCCATCTGGACTAGCGGGAGCCAATGAGCAGTTCTTC.

The chain carries TRBV6-6 and TRBJ1-5; maybe TRBD1 (5 bases). CDR3 length: 15 residues. Per the germline V gene, CDR1 is MNHNY and CDR2 is SVGAGI (reference sequence). V lost 2 bases and J lost 1, with 9 bases in between. The CDR3 here is CASSYQGSSNQPQHF. CDR3 bases: TGTGCCAGCAGTTACCAGGGCTCCAGCAATCAGCCCCAGCATTTT.

The gene calls are TRBV25-1 and TRBJ2-3; the D gene is possibly TRBD2 (6 bases). The CDR3 totals 18 residues. Per the germline V gene, CDR1 is MGHDK and CDR2 is SYGVNS. V gave up 2 bases and J gave up 2 bases, with 20 bases separating them. DNA of the CDR3: TGTGCCAGCAGTGAACACCAGGGACTCGAAATTCACACAGATACGCAGTATTTT. Residues: CASSEHQGLEIHTDTQYF. Full variable domain (remainder filled in from reference TRBV25-1 and TRBJ2-3): EADIYQTPRYLVIGTGKKITLECSQTMGHDKMYWYQQDPGMELHLIHYSYGVNSTEKGDLSSESTVSRIRTEHFPLTLESARPSHTSQYLCASSEHQGLEIHTDTQYFGPGTRLTVL.

This rearrangement joins TRBV14 to TRBJ2-2; the D is unclear. The CDR3 consists of 13 residues. The V end was cut by 3 bases, the J end by 5 bases, with 7 bases between. Germline V gene lookup returns CDR1 SGHDN and CDR2 FVKESK. The CDR3 loop is CASSQQVTGELFF. The CDR3 DNA reads TGTGCCAGCAGCCAGCAAGTGACCGGGGAGCTGTTTTTT.

Worth noting for this clone: At the DNA level, this CDR3 is encoded by other sequences in the same sample as well. The gene calls are TRBV5-1 and TRBJ1-2; TRBD1 is a possible D gene (5 bases). Trimming left V 4 bases short and J 0 bases short, with 7 bases between. Germline values: CDR1 SGHRS, CDR2 YFSETQ. The CDR3 sequence is 13 residues long. CDR3 residues: CASSPGPNYGYTF. The DNA of the CDR3 is TGCGCCAGCAGCCCGGGACCTAACTATGGCTACACCTTC.

Points on this clone: This sample also contains other DNA sequences that code for the same CDR3. V is TRBV9 and J is TRBJ2-1; D may correspond to TRBD1 or TRBD2 (6 bases each). CDR3 size: 15 residues. V dropped 0 bases and J dropped 3 bases, with 10 bases sitting between them. From germline, CDR1 is SGDLS and CDR2 YYNGEE. CDR3 region: CASSVDGGGYNEQFF. Written as DNA, the CDR3 is TGTGCCAGCAGCGTAGACGGAGGGGGCTACAATGAGCAGTTCTTC.

This sequence joins TRBV9 and TRBJ2-3; D not resolved. This CDR3 is 13 amino acids long. CDR1 and CDR2 (germline): SGDLS, YYNGEE. Between the trimmed V and J ends, which lost 4 bases and 5 bases, there was a span of 11 bases. The CDR3 nucleotides read TGTGCCAGCAGCCCCCATTGGGGAGATACGCAGTATTTT. The encoded protein is CASSPHWGDTQYF.

V gene TRBV19 combines with J gene TRBJ1-1; D may be TRBD1 (5 bases). CDR1 is LNHDA, CDR2 SQIVND, per germline (reference sequence). V was trimmed by 1 base and J by 1 base, leaving 13 bases between them. The CDR3 has 16 amino acids. CDR3 DNA sequence: TGTGCCAGTAGTATAGCTTTGGGGGTTCCGAACACTGAAGCTTTCTTT. It specifies CASSIALGVPNTEAFF.

The gene calls are TRBV18 and TRBJ2-3, with 7 positions matching TRBD2. V gave up 3 bases and J gave up 8 bases; unmatched junction bases: 14. CDR3 length: 16 amino acids. The germline gives CDR1 KGHSH, CDR2 LQKENI. This CDR3 is CASSPFSGDPMGTQYF. The CDR3 DNA reads as TGTGCCAGCTCACCTTTCAGCGGGGACCCGATGGGTACGCAGTATTTT.